Here is one T cell receptor beta chain with its context. What this receptor recognizes is not known. No base quality information exists; no much larger clone differs at one position. This entry is derived from a study of blood T cells in healthy people across ages (dated by TCRdb to between 2014 and 2017). As for the study more broadly: In model experiments, template switching captured roughly one uniquely barcoded TCR beta cDNA molecule for every two T cells. To track age-related changes in TCR beta repertoire diversity, the study relied on deep sequencing normalized with unique cDNA molecular identifiers. The donors were divided into four age groups: young (average about 16 years), middle-aged (over 35), aged (approximately 62) and long-lived (roughly 86). Donors of different ages were randomly distributed across sequencing lanes to avoid experimental bias. The study analyzed two additional independent replicas of 1 million unique cDNA reads from the same blood draw for two donors, one aged 18 to 29 and one aged 80 or older. The investigation overall reported the following: Observed TCR beta diversity per million T cells fell roughly linearly with age, and a significant reduction was already apparent by age around 44. Donor CMV infection status was unknown, potentially confounding age-related changes in expanded clonotypes. Compared with the aged group, the long-lived group had more naive CD4+ T cells, fewer expanded clones and increased TCR diversity, a pattern suggesting age selection. Estimates of total diversity based on one million sequenced T cells were considered lower bounds and underestimates. There was a strong correlation between observed TCR beta diversity and the percentage of naive T cells measured by flow cytometry. Bulk unsorted PBMC profiling prevented conclusive comparison of naive and antigen-experienced compartments.

Libraries were built with 5' RACE. Data came from an Illumina HiSeq 2500. A second 7 to 11 cycle PCR used a sample-barcoded 5' primer and a J-beta primer mix. A unique molecular identifier was introduced onto each TCR beta cDNA molecule by a template-switch 5' adaptor carrying 12 random nucleotides. Each sample yielded at least 2.5 million CDR3-containing paired-end reads. All of the RNA was converted into first-strand cDNA using the Mint cDNA synthesis kit, with a TRBC-specific oligonucleotide serving as the primer. After uracil-DNA glycosylase treatment, a first 18-cycle PCR used universal primers M1SS and BC2_uni_R on all cDNA. On the study's bioinformatics: Normalization of each sample was performed by random selection of 1 million high-quality reads, each carrying a distinct molecular identifier. Reads sharing molecular identifiers were discarded rather than binned into consensus sequences. MiTCR, set to a Q25 quality threshold and the strictest error-elimination algorithm, was used for CDR3 identification, clonotype clustering and error correction. A nonparametric unseen species model with Euler transformation was used to estimate a lower bound on total TCR beta diversity. TCRdb trimmed public reads at Q25 via fastp, called clones via MiXCR and kept in-frame beta chains. Rows matching on CDR3 protein sequence are summarized as one entry with the most common DNA and genes. For this entry, the V and J calls and clone size follow TCRdb and not the study's own pipeline. The sample contains 1.5 million to 2 million distinct CDR3 sequences, roughly 32% of them found a single time. The top ten hold around 11% of the sample.

Taken from the germline V gene (reference sequence), the CDR1 and CDR2 loops are MNHEY and SMNVEV. The CDR3 contains 16 residues, cysteine and phenylalanine counted. The entry retains the CDR3 DNA only, 48 bases that are in frame from base 1. Relative to germline, V is missing 2 bases and J is missing 8 bases, with 11 bases of the junction outside any gene match. The donors were roughly 39 Caucasian individuals from Russia, aged 6 to 90 years, who were systemically healthy. Each donor gave around 9.8 milliliters of peripheral blood, collected into EDTA-treated Vacutainer tubes. Ficoll-Paque density-gradient centrifugation was used to isolate PBMCs, with at least 6.5 million obtained per sample. Total RNA, at least 6 micrograms per sample, was extracted from PBMCs with Trizol reagent. The percentages of naive CD45RAhigh/CD27high T cells were determined by flow cytometry on a PBMC aliquot from every donor.

This receptor was obtained from a woman under 40 in good health. The sequence links TRBV27 to TRBJ2-1; 8 middle bases align to TRBD1. Sequencing was done on a sample of blood. In nucleotides, the sequence is TGTGCCAGCAGTTTAGGCGGACGGACAGGGTCCTATGAGCAGTTCTTC. It translates to CASSLGGRTGSYEQFF.